This TCR beta chain appears in the sequencing data of a study of cytotoxic CD8 clonotypes in ibrutinib-treated CLL. Data came from immunoSEQ multiplex PCR; TCRdb stores just in-frame clones and leaves some out. The sample has hundreds of thousands of clones; around 66% are singletons. The source of this sequence is a human donor with chronic lymphocytic leukemia. Specimen: PBMCs, collected after 36 months of ibrutinib treatment.

Written as DNA, the CDR3 is TGCGCCAGCAGCCAAGATAGAGGGAGGGGGGAGACCCAGTACTTC. Its protein is CASSQDRGRGETQYF. The rearrangement uses TRBV4-3 and TRBJ2-5; TRBD2 is a possible D gene (7 bases). The V gene's germline CDR1 is LGHNA and CDR2 YSLEER. V was clipped by 0 bases and J by 5 bases, with 13 bases between them. The CDR3 runs 15 residues.